These T cell receptor beta chains were read from a single sample in a study of siplizumab effects on memory and regulatory T cells. Assay used: immunoSEQ multiplex PCR; TCRdb lists only in-frame clones, some missing. Among some 100,000 clones, 92% were seen once, and the ten largest hold 0.73%. Specimen: Tregs sorted from blood. The origin of the receptors is a human donor in good health. Each CDR3 is given with its conserved first and last residue. The D gene is left open where the match is weak. Not every row has a clone size; where given, it reads once, few, many or a size class.

D: NA
size: once
J: TRBJ2-2
V: TRBV7-6
CDR3: CASSFTTGELFF
DNA: TGTGCCAGCAGCTTCACCACCGGGGAGCTGTTTTTT

D: NA
size: NA
J: TRBJ1-1
V: TRBV6-5
CDR3: CASRQYTEAFF
DNA: TGTGCCAGCAGACAGTACACTGAAGCTTTCTTT

D: TRBD2
size: NA
J: TRBJ2-5
V: TRBV9
CDR3: CASSVATTGGQETQYF
DNA: TGTGCCAGCAGCGTAGCTACGACGGGAGGGCAAGAGACCCAGTACTTC

D: NA
size: NA
J: TRBJ2-7
V: TRBV12-2
CDR3: CASRHTGLRPYEQYF
DNA: TGTGCAAGTCGCCACACGGGCTTACGACCCTACGAGCAGTACTTC

D: NA
size: NA
J: TRBJ1-2
V: TRBV6-6
CDR3: CASTPPDDVCYTF
DNA: TGTGCCAGCACCCCCCCGGACGACGTCTGCTACACCTTC

D: NA
size: NA
J: TRBJ2-5
V: TRBV5-6
CDR3: CASSLAGPSQETQYF
DNA: TGTGCCAGCAGCTTGGCCGGACCCTCCCAAGAGACCCAGTACTTC

D: NA
size: NA
J: TRBJ2-1
V: TRBV18
CDR3: CASSPLKGNEQFF
DNA: TGTGCCAGCTCACCCTTAAAGGGGAATGAGCAGTTCTTC

D: NA
size: NA
J: TRBJ1-4
V: TRBV6-1
CDR3: CASSEFALLPKLFF
DNA: TGTGCCAGCAGTGAATTCGCCCTTCTCCCAAAACTGTTTTTT

D: NA
size: NA
J: TRBJ1-4
V: TRBV6-5
CDR3: CASSTGFNEKLFF
DNA: TGTGCCAGCAGTACAGGTTTTAATGAAAAACTGTTTTTT

D: NA
size: NA
J: TRBJ1-1
V: TRBV19
CDR3: CATQRSGQGFATEAFF
DNA: TGTGCCACTCAAAGAAGCGGGCAGGGTTTTGCGACTGAAGCTTTCTTT

D: TRBD2
size: NA
J: TRBJ2-7
V: TRBV27
CDR3: CASSLSSSGRYFDEQYF
DNA: TGTGCCAGCAGTTTATCGTCTAGCGGGAGGTATTTTGACGAGCAGTACTTC

D: NA
size: NA
J: TRBJ2-7
V: TRBV11-3
CDR3: CASSLARAGALYEQYF
DNA: TGTGCCAGCAGCTTAGCGAGGGCAGGGGCCCTCTACGAGCAGTACTTC

D: NA
size: NA
J: TRBJ2-5
V: TRBV20-1
CDR3: CSAYRETQYF
DNA: TGCAGTGCCTATAGGGAGACCCAGTACTTC

D: TRBD2
size: NA
J: TRBJ2-7
V: TRBV5-6
CDR3: CASSPGLAGEWYEQYF
DNA: TGTGCCAGCAGCCCGGGACTAGCGGGAGAATGGTACGAGCAGTACTTC

D: NA
size: NA
J: TRBJ1-6
V: TRBV2
CDR3: CASRSWVRVENINSPLHF
DNA: TGTGCCAGCAGGTCGTGGGTGCGGGTTGAAAATATTAATTCACCCCTCCACTTT

D: NA
size: NA
J: TRBJ1-1
V: TRBV2
CDR3: CASSVQIEAFF
DNA: TGTGCCAGCAGTGTTCAGATTGAAGCTTTCTTT

D: TRBD1
size: NA
J: TRBJ1-2
V: TRBV6-5
CDR3: CASSYGVGQGLYGYTF
DNA: TGTGCCAGCAGTTACGGAGTGGGACAGGGTCTCTATGGCTACACCTTC

D: NA
size: NA
J: TRBJ1-4
V: TRBV5-6
CDR3: CASSLGGAEKLFF
DNA: TGTGCCAGCAGCTTGGGGGGGGCCGAAAAACTGTTTTTT

D: NA
size: NA
J: TRBJ2-1
V: TRBV19
CDR3: CASRQPQPYNEQFF
DNA: TGTGCCAGTCGACAGCCCCAGCCTTACAATGAGCAGTTCTTC

D: NA
size: NA
J: TRBJ2-2
V: TRBV7-9
CDR3: CASSLAGNRQLTGELFF
DNA: TGTGCCAGCAGCTTAGCGGGTAACCGACAGCTCACCGGGGAGCTGTTTTTT

D: NA
size: NA
J: TRBJ1-5
V: TRBV10-2
CDR3: CASSDPGTGDVPQHF
DNA: TGCGCCAGCAGTGACCCGGGGACGGGGGACGTGCCCCAGCATTTT

D: NA
size: NA
J: TRBJ2-3
V: TRBV18
CDR3: CASSAIGGTSTDTQYF
DNA: TGTGCCAGCTCGGCAATTGGGGGAACTAGCACAGATACGCAGTATTTT